The entry below describes one T cell receptor beta chain. Other nucleotide sequences in the sample specify the same CDR3. This CDR3 spans 13 amino acids. Germline trimming cut 2 bases from V and 3 bases from J; bases unmatched to any gene: 2. In germline, CDR1 is GTSNPN, CDR2 SVGIG (reference sequence). The time point: baseline, week 1 (first vaccination visit). The treatment: pre-vaccination baseline after standard-of-care therapy. This specimen belongs to a study of a mutant IDH1 vaccine in newly diagnosed glioma. Data came from immunoSEQ multiplex PCR; TCRdb stores just in-frame clones and leaves some out. The sample has about 51,000 clones, about 74% seen once.

This sample comprised PBMCs, obtained from a glioma patient treated with radiotherapy, temozolomide or both. The chain has TRBV30 and TRBJ1-2, with 8 bases aligning to TRBD1. The clonotype was recovered from a woman aged 40-49 years with glioma. The CDR3 spells CAWSLQGDYGYTF. CDR3 bases: TGTGCCTGGAGTCTACAGGGGGACTATGGCTACACCTTC.